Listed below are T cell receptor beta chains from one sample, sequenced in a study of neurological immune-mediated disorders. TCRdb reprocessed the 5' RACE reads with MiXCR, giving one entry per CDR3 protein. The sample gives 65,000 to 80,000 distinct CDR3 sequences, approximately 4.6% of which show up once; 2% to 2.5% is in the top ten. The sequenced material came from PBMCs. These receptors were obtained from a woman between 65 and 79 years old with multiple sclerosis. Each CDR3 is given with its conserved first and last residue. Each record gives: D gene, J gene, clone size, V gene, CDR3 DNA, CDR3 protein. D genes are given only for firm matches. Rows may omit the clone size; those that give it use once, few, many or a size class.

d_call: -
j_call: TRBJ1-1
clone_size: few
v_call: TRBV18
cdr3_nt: TGTGCCAGCTCCGATTCTTCGAACACTGAAGCTTTCTTT
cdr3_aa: CASSDSSNTEAFF

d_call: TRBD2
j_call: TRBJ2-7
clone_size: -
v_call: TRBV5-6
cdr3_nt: TGTGCCAGCAGCTACCGAGGTAGCGGGAGGGCCAATCTCAACGAGCAGTACTTC
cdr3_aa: CASSYRGSGRANLNEQYF

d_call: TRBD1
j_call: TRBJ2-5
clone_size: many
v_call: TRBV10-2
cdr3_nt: TGCGCCAGCAGTTTTGGACAGGACCAGTACTTC
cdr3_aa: CASSFGQDQYF

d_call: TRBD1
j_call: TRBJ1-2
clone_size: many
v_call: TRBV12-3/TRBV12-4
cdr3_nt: TGTGCCAGCACCCCGAGGAAGGGGGCTGGTGGCTACACCTTC
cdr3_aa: CASTPRKGAGGYTF

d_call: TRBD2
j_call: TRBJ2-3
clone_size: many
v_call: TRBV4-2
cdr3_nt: TGTGCCAGCAGCCAAGCGTTTCGACTAGCGGGAGTCTCAGATACGCAGTATTTT
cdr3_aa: CASSQAFRLAGVSDTQYF

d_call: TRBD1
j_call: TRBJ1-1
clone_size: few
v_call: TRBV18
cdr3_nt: TGTGCCAGCTCACCAGGGGACAGCTCGAACACTGAAGCTTTCTTT
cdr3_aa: CASSPGDSSNTEAFF

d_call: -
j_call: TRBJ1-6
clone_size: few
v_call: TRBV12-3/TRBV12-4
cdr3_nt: TGTGCCAGCAGTTTAGCTCGGGGGAGTTCACCCCTCAACTTT
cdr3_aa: CASSLARGSSPLNF

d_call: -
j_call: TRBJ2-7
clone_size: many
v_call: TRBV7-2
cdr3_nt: TGTGCCAGCAGCTCGTCCAGGGACGGGGCCTCCTACGAGCAGTACTTC
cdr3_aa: CASSSSRDGASYEQYF

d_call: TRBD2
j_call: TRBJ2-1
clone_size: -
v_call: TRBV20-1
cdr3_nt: TGCAGTGCGACGCCCCGGGCTAGCGGATACTACAATGAGCAGTTCTTC
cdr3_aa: CSATPRASGYYNEQFF

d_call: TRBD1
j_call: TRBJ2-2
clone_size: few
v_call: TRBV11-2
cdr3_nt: TGTGCCAGCAACAGGGACAGGGGGCTCTCTACCGGGGAGCTGTTTTTT
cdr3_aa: CASNRDRGLSTGELFF

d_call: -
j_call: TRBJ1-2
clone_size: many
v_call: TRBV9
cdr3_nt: TGTGCCAGCAGTCCCACCTCGGGCAAGCGAAACTATGGCTACACCTTC
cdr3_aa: CASSPTSGKRNYGYTF

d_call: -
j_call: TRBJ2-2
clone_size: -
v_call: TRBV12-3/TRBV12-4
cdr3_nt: TGTGCCAGCAGTTTGCAGGACGTCGGGGAGCTGTTTTTT
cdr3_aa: CASSLQDVGELFF

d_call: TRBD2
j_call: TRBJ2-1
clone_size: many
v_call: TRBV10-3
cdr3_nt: TGTGCCATCAAACCAGCGGGAGCCTTCAATGAGCAGTTCTTC
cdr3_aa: CAIKPAGAFNEQFF

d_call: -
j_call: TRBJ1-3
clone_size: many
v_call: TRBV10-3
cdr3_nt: TGTGCCAGTATCTCTGGAAACACCATATATTTT
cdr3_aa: CASISGNTIYF

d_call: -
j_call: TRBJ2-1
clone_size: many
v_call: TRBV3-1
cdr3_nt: TGTGCCAGCAGCCAAGATTCTAGCAATGAGCAGTTCTTC
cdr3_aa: CASSQDSSNEQFF

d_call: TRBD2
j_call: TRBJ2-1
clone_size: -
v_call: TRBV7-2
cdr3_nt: TGTGCCAGCAGCACCCGGACTAGCGGGAGTTTTGGCTCCTACAATGAGCAGTTCTTC
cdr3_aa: CASSTRTSGSFGSYNEQFF

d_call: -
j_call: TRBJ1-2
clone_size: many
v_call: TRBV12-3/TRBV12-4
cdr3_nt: TGTGCCAGCAGTTTAGGGGGGTCAGGCGGCGATGGCTACACCTTC
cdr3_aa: CASSLGGSGGDGYTF

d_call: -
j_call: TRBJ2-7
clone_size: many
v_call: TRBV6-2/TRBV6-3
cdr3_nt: TGTGCCAGCAGAACGGGGGGCCGGTACGAGCAGTACTTC
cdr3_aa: CASRTGGRYEQYF

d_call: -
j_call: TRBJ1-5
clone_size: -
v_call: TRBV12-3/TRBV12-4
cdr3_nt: TGTGCCAGCAGGGACAACAATCAGCCCCAGCATTTT
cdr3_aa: CASRDNNQPQHF

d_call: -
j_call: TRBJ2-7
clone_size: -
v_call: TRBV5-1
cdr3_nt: TGCGCCAGCAGCCGAGCGGCTTCCTACGAGCAGTACTTC
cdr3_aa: CASSRAASYEQYF

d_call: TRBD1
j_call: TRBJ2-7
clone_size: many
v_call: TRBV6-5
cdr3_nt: TGTGCCAGCAGTCTCAACGGACAGGGCACCTACGAGCAGTACTTC
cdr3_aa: CASSLNGQGTYEQYF

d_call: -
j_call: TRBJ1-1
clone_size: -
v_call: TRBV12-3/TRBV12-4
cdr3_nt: TGTGCCAGCAGCTTGACCGACAACACTGAAGCTTTCTTT
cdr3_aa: CASSLTDNTEAFF

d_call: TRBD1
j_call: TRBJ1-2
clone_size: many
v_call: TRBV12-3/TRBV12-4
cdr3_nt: TGTGCCAGCAGTTTAGGGGGGGGACAGAGTCACTATGGCTACACCTTC
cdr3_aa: CASSLGGGQSHYGYTF

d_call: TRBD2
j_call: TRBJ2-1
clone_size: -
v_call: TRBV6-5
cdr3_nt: TGTGCCAGCAGTTACCGGACTAGCTCCTACAATGAGCAGTTCTTC
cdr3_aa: CASSYRTSSYNEQFF

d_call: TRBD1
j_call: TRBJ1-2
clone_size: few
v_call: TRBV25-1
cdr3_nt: TGTGCCAGCAGCCCAGGGGGCTTGAACTATGGCTACACCTTC
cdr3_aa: CASSPGGLNYGYTF

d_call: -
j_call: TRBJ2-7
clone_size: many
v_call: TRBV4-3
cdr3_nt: TGCGCCAGCAGCCAAGAATTCGGGCTGGCATCCTCATTAGACGAGCAGTACTTC
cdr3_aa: CASSQEFGLASSLDEQYF